The 19 T cell receptor beta chains below were found in one sample sequenced in a study of blood T cells in healthy people across ages. With a J-beta primer mix and a sample-barcoded 5' primer, a second PCR ran about 6 to 11 cycles. TCRdb called the 5' RACE reads again in MiXCR, with one record for every CDR3 protein. The sample contains about 1.5 million distinct CDR3 sequences, less than 45% of which appear only once. The sequencing input was blood. The source is a woman between 18 and 30 years old in good health.

The chain carries TRBV7-2 and TRBJ2-1; tentatively, D is TRBD2 (5 bases). The germline V gene has CDR1 SGHTA and CDR2 FQGNSA. Trimming stripped 5 bases from V and 8 bases from J, with 16 bases between. This CDR3 has 14 amino acids. In DNA form, the CDR3 reads TGTGCCAGCAGCGTAGAGGGTCCACCAGATGAGCAGTTCTTC. Translating it yields CASSVEGPPDEQFF. Based on the CDR3 plus reference TRBV7-2 and TRBJ2-1, the full variable domain is GAGVSQSPSNKVTEKGKDVELRCDPISGHTALYWYRQSLGQGLEFLIYFQGNSAPDKSGLPSDRFSAERTGGSVSTLTIQRTQQEDSAVYLCASSVEGPPDEQFFGPGTRLTVL.

This rearrangement joins TRBV20-1 to TRBJ2-5; maybe TRBD1 (6 bases). The J call may be incorrect, as the DNA end agrees better with TRBJ2-7. The CDR3 covers 11 residues. Germline V gives CDR1 DFQATT, CDR2 SNEGSKA (reference sequence). The CDR3 DNA follows: TGCAGTGCCACCCAGGGGTCCGAGCAGTACTTC. Translated, it gives CSATQGSEQYF.

V and J are TRBV4-3 and TRBJ2-3; D call uncertain. The CDR3 extends over 13 amino acids. Germline CDR1 and CDR2: LGHNA and YSLEER. V was shortened by 0 bases and J by 11 bases, with 12 bases between the two germline ends. CDR3 residues: CASSQDQRSGQYF. For the CDR3, the DNA is TGCGCCAGCAGCCAAGATCAGAGAAGTGGGCAGTATTTT.

The sample holds one count of this clonotype. This chain connects TRBV4-1 to TRBJ1-5; 9 nucleotides line up with TRBD1. Germline CDR1 is MGHRA and CDR2 is YSYEKL. Unmatched junction bases numbered 8, after V lost 5 bases and J lost 6 bases. The CDR3 totals 15 residues. The CDR3 reads CASSFRDRDGQPQHF. The CDR3 nucleotides are TGCGCCAGCAGCTTCCGGGACAGGGACGGTCAGCCCCAGCATTTT.

The chain couples TRBV12-3 or TRBV12-4 to TRBJ2-1; D is unresolved. The CDR3 loop spans 13 amino acids. Trimming took 4 bases from V and 4 from J, leaving 8 bases between them. CDR3 in DNA: TGTGCCAGCAGTTCCTCTTTGTACAATGAGCAGTTCTTC. It is translated as CASSSSLYNEQFF.

This rearrangement joins TRBV5-1 to TRBJ2-1; the D gene is possibly TRBD2 (8 bases). Trimming stripped 3 bases from V and 10 bases from J, with 20 bases between. This CDR3 region has 15 residues. Germline V gene lookup returns CDR1 SGHRS and CDR2 YFSETQ. In DNA, the CDR3 is TGCGCCAGCAGCTGCTCGCGGGGGGAACAGGGGGAGCAGTTCTTC. As protein: CASSCSRGEQGEQFF.

Here the CDR3 DNA reads TGCGCCAGCAGCCAAGATACTCAAGGGTCAGATACGCAGTATTTT. Translating it yields CASSQDTQGSDTQYF. The J gene is TRBJ2-3, the V gene TRBV4-3; D uncertain. V lost 0 bases to trimming and J lost 4 bases, with 11 bases between them. This CDR3 contains 15 residues. Germline lookup yields CDR1 LGHNA and CDR2 YSLEER.

This chain connects TRBV2 to TRBJ1-5; weak D call: TRBD1 (6 bases). Germline CDR1 and CDR2: SNHLY and FYNNEI. The CDR3 has 15 residues. Trimming shortened V by 6 bases and J by 4 bases, and 16 bases separated the two germline ends. The CDR3 protein is CASSYLTGRNQPQHF. The CDR3 DNA is TGTGCCAGCAGCTACTTGACAGGACGGAATCAGCCCCAGCATTTT.

In this sample, this clonotype turned up a few times. The chain couples TRBV20-1 to TRBJ2-6, with D perhaps TRBD1 (5 bases). The CDR3 consists of 14 residues. The germline V and J ends were trimmed by 5 bases and 0 bases, with 8 bases remaining between them. Germline values: CDR1 DFQATT, CDR2 SNEGSKA (reference sequence). CDR3 protein: CSALGRSGANVLTF. The CDR3 nucleotides are TGCAGTGCTTTGGGGCGCTCTGGGGCCAACGTCCTGACTTTC.

The V call is TRBV6-2 or TRBV6-3, the J call TRBJ1-1, with 8 bases identical to TRBD1. Germline assignment: CDR1 MNHEY and CDR2 SVGEGT. CDR3 length equals 14 residues. J was trimmed by 5 bases and V by 6 bases; bases with no gene match: 8. CDR3 amino acids: CASRATGVLTEAFF. CDR3 nucleotides: TGTGCCAGCAGGGCGACAGGGGTTCTAACTGAAGCTTTCTTT.

The rearrangement links TRBV3-1 to TRBJ2-7; 8 bases are shared with TRBD1. The CDR3 runs 15 residues. Looked up from germline, CDR1 is LGHDT and CDR2 is YNNKEL (reference sequence). V lost 4 bases and J lost 3; bases outside the gene matches: 8. The CDR3 nucleotides are TGTGCCAGCAGCCTGACAACAGGGGGTTTCTACGAGCAGTACTTC. This translates into CASSLTTGGFYEQYF.

This clonotype was seen more than once but under ten times. This CDR3 reads CASSSSFRDRWSYEQYF. DNA of the CDR3: TGTGCCAGCAGCTCCAGCTTCCGGGACAGGTGGTCCTACGAGCAGTACTTC. V is TRBV7-2 and J is TRBJ2-7, with TRBD1 identical over 8 bases. V lost 4 bases and J lost 1; bases outside the gene matches: 12. Germline V gene sequence: CDR1 SGHTA, CDR2 FQGNSA. CDR3 length: 17 amino acids.

The V call is TRBV12-3 or TRBV12-4, the J call TRBJ2-7; D uncertain. Trimming took 4 bases from V and 4 from J, leaving 17 bases between them. This CDR3 has 15 residues. CDR3 sequence: CASSSRAPPGYEQYF. In DNA form, the CDR3 reads TGTGCCAGCAGTTCCCGGGCCCCCCCTGGGTACGAGCAGTACTTC.

The CDR3 sequence: CASAEGSAYEQYF. The CDR3 region has the DNA TGTGCCAGCGCTGAGGGGTCCGCCTACGAGCAGTACTTC. V is TRBV27 and J is TRBJ2-7, with D possibly being TRBD1 or TRBD2 (5 bases each). The CDR3 has 13 amino acids. Trimming removed 8 bases at V and 2 bases at J, with 13 bases between. Germline loops: CDR1 MNHEY, CDR2 SMNVEV (reference sequence).

This clonotype was seen more than once but under ten times. The chain combines TRBV6-6 with TRBJ2-1, with 10 positions matching TRBD2. The V gene's germline CDR1 is MNHNY and CDR2 SVGAGI (reference sequence). The CDR3 spans 17 residues. V was pared by 2 bases and J by 5 bases, with 9 bases of the junction left unmatched. CDR3 sequence reads: CASSYQAGTSVDNEQFF. Here the CDR3 DNA reads TGTGCCAGCAGTTACCAGGCCGGGACTAGCGTCGACAATGAGCAGTTCTTC.

This clonotype was counted a few times. The chain has TRBV7-9 and TRBJ1-2; D uncertain. Looked up from germline, CDR1 is SEHNR and CDR2 is FQNEAQ (reference sequence). The CDR3 spans 14 residues. Trimming left V 4 bases short and J 3 bases short, with 12 bases between. CDR3 sequence: CASSSLAWDYGYTF. Written as DNA, the CDR3 is TGTGCCAGCAGCTCCTTAGCGTGGGACTATGGCTACACCTTC.

The genes are TRBV6-1 and TRBJ2-3, with 12 bases aligning to TRBD2. The CDR3 length is 18 residues. The J segment lost 2 bases and the V segment lost 5 bases, leaving 11 bases of the junction unmatched. CDR1 and CDR2 (germline): MNHNS, SASEGT. The CDR3 DNA reads TGTGCCAGCAGTCCCTTCGCTAGCGGGGGGGGTCCCACAGATACGCAGTATTTT. This sequence encodes CASSPFASGGGPTDTQYF.

This clonotype has only a few counts. The chain couples TRBV20-1 to TRBJ2-3; D may be TRBD1 (5 bases). CDR1 and CDR2 from the germline V gene are DFQATT and SNEGSKA (reference sequence). The CDR3 sequence is 12 residues long. CDR3 protein: CSLPGRTDTQYF. The CDR3 bases are TGCAGCCTGCCAGGGCGCACAGATACGCAGTATTTT.

The rearrangement uses TRBV7-2 and TRBJ2-3, with D perhaps matching TRBD1 (8 bases). This CDR3 has 14 residues. The germline CDR1 and CDR2 sequences are SGHTA and FQGNSA. The ends were cut back, 3 bases at V and 8 bases at J, with 15 bases in the middle. The CDR3: CASSFLTGGGTQYF. Written as DNA, the CDR3 is TGTGCCAGCAGCTTTCTTACAGGGGGGGGTACGCAGTATTTT.